Shown below are 8 T cell receptor beta chains from a single sample sequenced in a study of blood T cell repertoires in COVID-19. Profiled with immunoSEQ multiplex PCR; TCRdb holds only in-frame clones, not every one. Of about 170,000 clones in the sample, less than 85% were seen once. Sequenced input: peripheral blood. The receptors originated from a woman older than 75 with active or convalescent COVID-19.

The chain links TRBV5-1 to TRBJ1-2, with D perhaps matching TRBD1 (5 bases). The V gene lost 7 bases and the J gene lost 3 bases, with 16 bases spanning the gap. The germline V gene encodes CDR1 SGHRS and CDR2 YFSETQ. The CDR3 runs to 14 residues. The CDR3 DNA is TGCGCCAGCGCTGCCAGGAGGGGCGACTATGGCTACACCTTC. Translating it yields CASAARRGDYGYTF.

The chain couples TRBV9 to TRBJ2-1, with TRBD2 matching over 11 bases. Germline CDR1 reads SGDLS; CDR2 reads YYNGEE. The length of the CDR3 is 18 residues. Trimming at V came to 2 bases and at J to 3 bases, leaving 10 bases not matched to a gene. The CDR3 sequence is CASSVGSGRASVYNEQFF. CDR3 coding DNA: TGTGCCAGCAGCGTCGGTAGCGGGAGGGCCTCGGTCTACAATGAGCAGTTCTTC.

The chain joins TRBV27 to TRBJ2-7; 10 bases map to TRBD2. The CDR3 has 16 amino acids. After removal of 3 bases from V and 2 bases from J, the junction contained 7 bases not matched to a gene. CDR1 and CDR2 (germline): MNHEY, SMNVEV (reference sequence). CDR3 nucleotides: TGTGCCAGCAGTTTCTACACTAGCGGGGATACCTACGAGCAGTACTTC. Translation gives CASSFYTSGDTYEQYF.

V gene TRBV18 combines with J gene TRBJ1-3; D is unclear. The V gene lost 3 bases and the J gene lost 0 bases, with 15 bases spanning the gap. Germline lookup yields CDR1 KGHSH and CDR2 LQKENI. There are 17 residues in the CDR3. CDR3 bases: TGTGCCAGCTCACCCGGGAGTGCAGTACTCTCTGGAAACACCATATATTTT. Protein sequence: CASSPGSAVLSGNTIYF.

The chain combines TRBV5-6 with TRBJ1-2, with a possible D match to TRBD1 (5 bases). The V end lost 4 bases, the J end lost 4 bases, and 11 bases lay between the germline ends. The germline gives CDR1 SGHDT, CDR2 YYEEEE. The CDR3 is 13 residues long. The CDR3 bases are TGTGCCAGCAGCGCGGGGAGGGGCTATGGCTACACCTTC. Its translation is CASSAGRGYGYTF. Combining the CDR3 with reference TRBV5-6 and TRBJ1-2 gives the whole variable domain DAGVTQSPTHLIKTRGQQVTLRCSPKSGHDTVSWYQQALGQGPQFIFQYYEEEERQRGNFPDRFSGHQFPNYSSELNVNALLLGDSALYLCASSAGRGYGYTFGSGTRLTVV.

The rearrangement joins TRBV5-1 to TRBJ2-7; a possible D gene is TRBD1 (5 bases). The CDR3 is 14 amino acids. In germline, CDR1 is SGHRS, CDR2 YFSETQ. Trimming stripped 1 base from V and 4 bases from J, with 12 bases between. The CDR3 sequence is CASSLMGQGYEQYF. In DNA form, the CDR3 reads TGCGCCAGCAGCTTGATGGGCCAGGGTTACGAGCAGTACTTC. Full variable domain (remainder filled in from reference TRBV5-1 and TRBJ2-7): KAGVTQTPRYLIKTRGQQVTLSCSPISGHRSVSWYQQTPGQGLQFLFEYFSETQRNKGNFPGRFSGRQFSNSRSEMNVSTLELGDSALYLCASSLMGQGYEQYFGPGTRLTVT.

The J gene is TRBJ2-7, the V gene TRBV6-5, with D uncertain. The germline V gene has CDR1 MNHEY and CDR2 SVGAGI. The CDR3 is made up of 12 amino acids. The V and J ends lost 0 bases and 7 bases respectively, with 7 bases between them. The CDR3 DNA sequence: TGTGCCAGCAGTTACTCCGGAGTGGAGCAGTACTTC. Amino acid sequence: CASSYSGVEQYF.

The count of this clone is one. V is TRBV7-3 and J is TRBJ2-3; 9 bases are shared with TRBD2. The CDR3 runs to 21 residues. Germline V CDR1 and CDR2: SGHTA, FQGTGA. The trim removed 5 bases at V and 0 bases at J, leaving 21 bases unmatched. Here the CDR3 DNA reads TGTGCCAGCAGCCCTTGGGCTCCCCGGACCCTGCGGGAGGGAAGCACAGATACGCAGTATTTT. Translated: CASSPWAPRTLREGSTDTQYF.